This TCR beta chain was obtained from a study of T cells in localized non-small cell lung cancer. Regarding the study as a whole: A denser population of T cells in blood accompanied longer overall survival. Detection in adjacent lung was observed for a median about 50 of the top 100 tumor clones.

In regard to this clone: Its antigen is unidentified.

Clones were read by immunoSEQ multiplex PCR, and TCRdb kept only the in-frame ones, dropping some. The table has 38,000 or so clones, around 86% seen once. The receptor was isolated from a male donor at least 60 years old with stage II lung adenocarcinoma. This specimen was peripheral blood mononuclear cells, taken before any cancer treatment.

CDR3 sequence reads: CASSVGQGTGGEKGKNIQYF. The CDR3 DNA reads as TGTGCCAGCAGCGTAGGACAAGGGACAGGGGGCGAGAAAGGCAAAAACATTCAGTACTTC. The chain joins TRBV9 to TRBJ2-4; the match to TRBD1 covers 12 bases. This CDR3 has 20 amino acids. V shed 0 bases, J shed 3 bases, and the junction held 13 bases outside the gene matches. Germline values: CDR1 SGDLS, CDR2 YYNGEE.